The source of this TCR beta chain is a study of CD8+CD57+ T cells in acquired aplastic anemia. Across the whole study: Across the sorted CD4+ and CD8+ cells, DNA amounts averaged around 3.2 ug. Read counts for CD4+ cells (from healthy donors) averaged approximately 10 million.

This clonotype was observed a single time. The antigen is not known. The V and J ends lost 2 bases and 6 bases respectively, with 16 bases between them. Germline CDR1 DFQATT, CDR2 SNEGSKA (reference sequence). The CDR3 totals 14 residues. Study observations and caveats: The study found no significant CD8+ Simpson's diversity difference between patients and controls. Twenty-nine sequences, all CD8+ CDR3, were shared between patients and controls.

The use of genomic DNA as template underpinned the TCR beta VDJ and CDR3 profiling. TCRdb reanalysed the reads using MiXCR and keeps one entry per CDR3 protein. The sample yields roughly 160,000 distinct CDR3 sequences, just under 65% seen once. This chain joins TRBV20-1 and TRBJ1-1, with D possibly TRBD1 on 5 matching bases. This clonotype was obtained from a human donor in good health. Specimen: sorted CD4+, CD8+, or CD8+CD57+ T cells (not recorded which) from PBMCs. The CDR3, as DNA: TGCAGTGCTAGAAACCCGGCAGGGACCGCTGAAGCTTTCTTT. It yields the protein CSARNPAGTAEAFF.